These T cell receptor beta chains were read from a single sample in a study of blood T cell repertoires in COVID-19. Measured with immunoSEQ multiplex PCR; TCRdb has only the in-frame clones, and not every one. The repertoire has about 93,000 clones, about 80% of them found once; the top ten carry around 17%. Specimen: peripheral blood. The receptor set was obtained from a human donor in a cohort sampled during active COVID-19. The CDR3 runs from the conserved cysteine through the conserved F or W. A D gene is named only where the DNA matches it firmly. Rows give clone size only sometimes, using once, few, many, or a class for an expanded clone.

d_gene	abundance	len	v_gene	j_gene	CDR3nt	CDR3aa
-	many	15	TRBV7-9	TRBJ2-2	TGTGCCAGCAGCTTAGCCGCCGGAGGGCCCGGGGAGCTGTTTTTT	CASSLAAGGPGELFF
-	-	14	TRBV27	TRBJ2-2	TGTGCCAGCAGTTTAACGCGGGTGACCGGGGAGCTGTTTTTT	CASSLTRVTGELFF
-	-	14	TRBV18	TRBJ2-3	TGTGCCAGCTCACCACCGGAGCGAACAGATACGCAGTATTTT	CASSPPERTDTQYF
-	once	14	TRBV6-5	TRBJ2-1	TGTGCCAGCAGGGAGAGGGCGACATACAATGAGCAGTTCTTC	CASRERATYNEQFF
TRBD1	-	14	TRBV3-1/TRBV3-2	TRBJ2-5	TGTGCCAGCAGTTCCAGGGGGAACCAAGAGACCCAGTACTTC	CASSSRGNQETQYF
-	few	16	TRBV11-2	TRBJ2-2	TGTGCCAGCAGCTTACGGCAGGGGCGGAACACCGGGGAGCTGTTTTTT	CASSLRQGRNTGELFF
-	few	11	TRBV20-1	TRBJ2-7	TGCAGTGCAGGGGCCCGCTACGAGCAGTACTTC	CSAGARYEQYF
-	-	14	TRBV7-8	TRBJ2-3	TGTGCCAGCAAACTTAGACAGCCTTTGGATACGCAGTATTTT	CASKLRQPLDTQYF
-	-	13	TRBV3-1/TRBV3-2	TRBJ2-7	TGTGCCAGCAGCCAAGGAGGGGGTCGCGAGCAGTACTTC	CASSQGGGREQYF
-	-	16	TRBV25-1	TRBJ1-6	TGTGCCAGCAGGGGGAGGGTTCCGGCTGGTAATTCACCCCTCCACTTT	CASRGRVPAGNSPLHF
-	-	14	TRBV21-1	TRBJ1-1	TGTGCCAGCGGTCACAGGGGGCATGGAACTGAAGCTTTCTTT	CASGHRGHGTEAFF
TRBD2	once	16	TRBV2	TRBJ2-5	TGTGCCAGCAGTGGGCCTCTAGCGGGAGACCCTGAGACCCAGTACTTC	CASSGPLAGDPETQYF
-	few	13	TRBV6-1	TRBJ1-1	TGTGCCAGCAGTGACAGGGGGAACACTGAAGCTTTCTTT	CASSDRGNTEAFF
-	-	13	TRBV13	TRBJ2-5	TGTGCCAGCGGAGAGACAGAGCAAGAGACCCAGTACTTC	CASGETEQETQYF
TRBD1	-	14	TRBV6-2/TRBV6-3	TRBJ1-5	TGTGCCAGCAGGCCTGGACAGGCCCGGTGGCCCCAGCATTTT	CASRPGQARWPQHF
TRBD1	-	16	TRBV6-5	TRBJ1-6	TGTGCCAGCAGTTACTTTCGGACAGGGAATAATTCACCCCTCCACTTT	CASSYFRTGNNSPLHF
-	-	11	TRBV20-1	TRBJ2-3	TGCAGTGAAGGGGATAGAGATACGCAGTATTTT	CSEGDRDTQYF
-	-	14	TRBV7-6	TRBJ2-3	TGTGCCAGCAGCTTAGCGTGGCAAGCGGATACGCAGTATTTT	CASSLAWQADTQYF
-	-	13	TRBV2	TRBJ2-7	TGTGCCAGCGCAGGACAGCCCAGCTACGAGCAGTACTTC	CASAGQPSYEQYF
-	-	15	TRBV11-2	TRBJ1-3	TGTGCCAGCAGCCATCTGAGGGGGACCGGAAACACCATATATTTT	CASSHLRGTGNTIYF
-	-	13	TRBV19	TRBJ1-5	TGTGCCAGTAGTAACCAGGGTAAGCAGCCCCAGCATTTT	CASSNQGKQPQHF
TRBD1	-	15	TRBV28	TRBJ1-5	TGTGCCAGCAGCCCTACGGGACAGGGAATACAGCCCCAGCATTTT	CASSPTGQGIQPQHF
-	-	14	TRBV7-9	TRBJ2-5	TGTGCCAGCAGCTCCGAGTCCGGCCAAGAGACCCAGTACTTC	CASSSESGQETQYF
-	-	12	TRBV7-2	TRBJ2-7	TGTGCCAGCAGCTTACCGAGTCCCGAGCAGTACTTC	CASSLPSPEQYF
TRBD2	few	13	TRBV10-2	TRBJ2-7	TGCGCCAGCAACGGACTAGCGGGGTGGGAGCAGTACTTC	CASNGLAGWEQYF
-	-	14	TRBV10-2	TRBJ2-7	TGCGCCAGCATTGGGTTCACGGGTCCCTACGAGCAGTACTTC	CASIGFTGPYEQYF
TRBD1	medium-sized	16	TRBV19	TRBJ1-2	TGTGCCAGTAGTAGTACCACAGGGGCGCGGAACTATGGCTACACCTTC	CASSSTTGARNYGYTF
-	-	18	TRBV21-1	TRBJ1-1	TGTGCCAGCAGCAAAAGCCCGGTATGCCAGGGGACGGGAAGTGAAGCTTTCTTT	CASSKSPVCQGTGSEAFF
TRBD1	-	20	TRBV15	TRBJ1-4	TGTGCCACCAGCAGAGGCGAGGGCAGGGGGCGCGTTTTGGGCAATGAAAAACTGTTTTTT	CATSRGEGRGRVLGNEKLFF
-	-	11	TRBV28	TRBJ2-7	TGTGCCAGCAGTTTGCGGTCCGAGCAGTACTTC	CASSLRSEQYF
-	-	16	TRBV7-8	TRBJ2-3	TGTGCCAGCAGCCCACACCCGACATTCAGGCCAGATACGCAGTATTTT	CASSPHPTFRPDTQYF
-	-	15	TRBV7-6	TRBJ1-4	TGTGCCAGCAGCTTAAATAGTGCAACTAATGAAAAACTGTTTTTT	CASSLNSATNEKLFF